The sequence of this T cell receptor (beta chain) was determined in a study of CD8 T cells in Susac syndrome (dated by TCRdb to between 2017 and 2020). About the investigation overall: Whether CD8+ T cell activation and differentiation in Susac syndrome was antigen driven was tested using repertoire sequencing. On the study overall, not on this receptor specifically: The number of individuals in the TCR sequencing and HLA analysis was recognized as being relatively small.

Peripheral blood CD8+ and CD4+ T cells from healthy donors, Susac syndrome patients and multiple sclerosis patients were profiled using high-throughput TCR beta sequencing. Healthy donors were included as age- and sex-matched controls. Bulk CD8+ and CD4+ T cells were purified magnetically by negative isolation, whereas CD8+ TEMRA cells were enriched by FACS. Blood was drawn into EDTA tubes, processed within 24 hours, and PBMCs were isolated by density gradient centrifugation. PBMCs intended for TCR sequencing were cryopreserved in liquid nitrogen and thawed later in a water bath at 37 degrees C. Purity of sorted or isolated CD4+, CD8+ and CD8+ TEMRA cells was at least 90%. From the cysteine up to the phenylalanine, the CDR3 has a length of 13 residues. This entry keeps only the CDR3 DNA: 39 bases, framed from base 1. Looking up the germline V gene (reference sequence) yields CDR1 DFQATT and CDR2 SNEGSKA. V lost 0 bases and J lost 5 bases; the stretch between them is 8 bases long.

RNA was extracted with the RNeasy kit and 0.5 to 1 ug was reverse transcribed using random hexamers. TCR beta CDR3 regions were amplified with the immunoSEQ multiplex PCR assay covering 54 Vbeta and 13 Jbeta segments. PCR amplification bias was corrected by using a synthetic template baseline for primer optimization and computational correction. Under the source paper's analysis protocol: Reads were annotated to V, D and J genes per IMGT and analyzed with immunoSEQ Analyzer, keeping only productive sequences. To calculate clonality, Shannon entropy was normalized by log2 of the number of productive unique sequences and then subtracted from one. For each patient and control, public and private clones were evaluated within the 100 most prevalent clones. Clones were defined as Susac-specific if absent from the healthy and MS cohorts, from more than 900 published viral clones and from other ImmuneACCESS disease sequences. TCRdb redid the processing of the public reads, applying fastp at Q25 and MiXCR, and retained in-frame beta chains. Merged by CDR3 protein, the rows form single entries marked with the most common genes and DNA. TCRdb, not the authors, supplied the V and J calls. The sample data list roughly 190,000 distinct CDR3 sequences, and approximately 94% of these were observed just once. 0.095% to 0.12% of the sample lies in the top ten.

Regarding this clonotype: This receptor's antigen is unknown. Qualities for individual bases were not recorded, and no much larger clone is one base off.

The sequence joins TRBV20-1 to TRBJ1-5; no confident D gene assignment can be made. This receptor was taken from a human donor in good health. Sample: CD4+ T cells from PBMCs. The CDR3 region has the sequence CSARDNRDQPQHF. The DNA is as follows: TGCAGTGCTAGAGATAATCGGGATCAGCCCCAGCATTTT.